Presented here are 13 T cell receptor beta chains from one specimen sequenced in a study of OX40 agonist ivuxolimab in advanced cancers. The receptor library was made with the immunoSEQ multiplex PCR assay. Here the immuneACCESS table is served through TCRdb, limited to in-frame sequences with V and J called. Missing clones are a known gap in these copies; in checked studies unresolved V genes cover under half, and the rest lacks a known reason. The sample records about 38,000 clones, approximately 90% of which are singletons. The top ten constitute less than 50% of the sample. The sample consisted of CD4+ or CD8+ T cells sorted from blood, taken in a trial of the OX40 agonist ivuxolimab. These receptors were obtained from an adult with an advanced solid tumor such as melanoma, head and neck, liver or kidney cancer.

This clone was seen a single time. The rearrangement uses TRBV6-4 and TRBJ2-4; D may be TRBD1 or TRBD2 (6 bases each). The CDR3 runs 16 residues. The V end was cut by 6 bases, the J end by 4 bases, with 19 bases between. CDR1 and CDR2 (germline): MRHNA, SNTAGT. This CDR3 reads CASRVRGAREKNIQYF. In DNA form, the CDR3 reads TGTGCCAGCAGAGTAAGGGGGGCTCGGGAAAAAAACATTCAGTACTTC.

This CDR3 reads CASSFRSSYEQYF. The CDR3 bases are TGTGCCAGCAGTTTCCGGAGCTCCTACGAGCAGTACTTC. V usage is TRBV6-5 and J usage is TRBJ2-7; D is uncertain. Germline lookup yields CDR1 MNHEY and CDR2 SVGAGI. The CDR3 runs 13 residues. The V and J ends lost 4 bases and 0 bases respectively, with 7 bases between them.

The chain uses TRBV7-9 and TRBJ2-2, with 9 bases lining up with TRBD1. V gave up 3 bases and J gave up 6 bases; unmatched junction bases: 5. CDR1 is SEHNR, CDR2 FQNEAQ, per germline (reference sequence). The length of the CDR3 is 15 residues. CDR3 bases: TGTGCCAGCAGCTTCCCCGGGACAGGGCCCGGGGAGCTGTTTTTT. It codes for CASSFPGTGPGELFF. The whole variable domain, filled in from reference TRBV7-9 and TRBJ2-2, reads DTGVSQNPRHKITKRGQNVTFRCDPISEHNRLYWYRQTLGQGPEFLTYFQNEAQLEKSRLLSDRFSAERPKGSFSTLEIQRTEQGDSAMYLCASSFPGTGPGELFFGEGSRLTVL.

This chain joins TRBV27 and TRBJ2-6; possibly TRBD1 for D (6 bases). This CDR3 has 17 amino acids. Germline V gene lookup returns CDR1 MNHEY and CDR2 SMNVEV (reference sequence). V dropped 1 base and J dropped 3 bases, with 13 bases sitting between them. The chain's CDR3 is CASSLLSTGGGANVLTF. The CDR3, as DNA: TGTGCCAGCAGTTTATTGTCGACAGGAGGTGGGGCCAACGTCCTGACTTTC.

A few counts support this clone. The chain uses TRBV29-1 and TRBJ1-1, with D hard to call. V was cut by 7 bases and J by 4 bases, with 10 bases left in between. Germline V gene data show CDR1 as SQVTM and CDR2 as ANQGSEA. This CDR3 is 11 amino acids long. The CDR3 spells CSDRLSTEAFF. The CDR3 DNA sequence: TGCAGCGACCGATTATCCACTGAAGCTTTCTTT. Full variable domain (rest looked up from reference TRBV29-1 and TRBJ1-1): SAVISQKPSRDICQRGTSLTIQCQVDSQVTMMFWYRQQPGQSLTLIATANQGSEATYESGFVIDKFPISRPNLTFSTLTVSNMSPEDSSIYLCSDRLSTEAFFGQGTRLTVV.

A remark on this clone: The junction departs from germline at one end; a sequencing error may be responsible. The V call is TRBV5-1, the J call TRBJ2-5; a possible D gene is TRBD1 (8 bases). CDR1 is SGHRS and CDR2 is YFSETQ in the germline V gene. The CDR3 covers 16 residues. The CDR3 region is CASNSPTGEGQEIQYF. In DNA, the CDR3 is TGCGCCAGCAACTCACCGACAGGGGAGGGTCAAGAGATCCAGTACTTC.

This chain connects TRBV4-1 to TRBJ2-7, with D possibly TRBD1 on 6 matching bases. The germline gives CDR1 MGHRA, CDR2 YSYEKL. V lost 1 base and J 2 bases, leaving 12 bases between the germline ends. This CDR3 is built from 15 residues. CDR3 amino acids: CASSQVNTGTYEQYF. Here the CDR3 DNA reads TGCGCCAGCAGCCAAGTGAACACAGGGACCTACGAGCAGTACTTC.

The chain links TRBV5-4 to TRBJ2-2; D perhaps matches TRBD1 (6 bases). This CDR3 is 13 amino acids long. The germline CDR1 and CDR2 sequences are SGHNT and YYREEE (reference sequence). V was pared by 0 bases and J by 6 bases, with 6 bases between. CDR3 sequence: CASSLGGPGELFF. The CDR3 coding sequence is TGTGCCAGCAGCTTGGGGGGGCCCGGGGAGCTGTTTTTT.

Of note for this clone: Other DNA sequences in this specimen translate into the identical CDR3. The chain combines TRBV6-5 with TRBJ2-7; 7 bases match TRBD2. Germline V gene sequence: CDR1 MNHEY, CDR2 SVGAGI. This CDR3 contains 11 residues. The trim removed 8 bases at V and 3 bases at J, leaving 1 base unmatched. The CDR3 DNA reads TGTGCCAGCCGGGGGGACTACGAGCAGTACTTC. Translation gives CASRGDYEQYF.

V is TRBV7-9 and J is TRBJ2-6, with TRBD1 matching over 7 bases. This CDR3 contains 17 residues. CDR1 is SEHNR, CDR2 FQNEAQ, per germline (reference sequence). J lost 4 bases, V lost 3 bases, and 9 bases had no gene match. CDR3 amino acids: CASSFRTGDPGANVLTF. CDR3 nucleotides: TGTGCCAGCAGCTTTCGAACAGGGGATCCCGGGGCCAACGTCCTGACTTTC.

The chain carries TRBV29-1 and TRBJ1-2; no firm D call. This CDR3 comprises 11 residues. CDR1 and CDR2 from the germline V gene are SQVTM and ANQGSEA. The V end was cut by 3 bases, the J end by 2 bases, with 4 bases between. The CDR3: CSVETNYGYTF. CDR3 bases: TGCAGCGTTGAGACCAACTATGGCTACACCTTC. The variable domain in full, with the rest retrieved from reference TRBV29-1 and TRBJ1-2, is SAVISQKPSRDICQRGTSLTIQCQVDSQVTMMFWYRQQPGQSLTLIATANQGSEATYESGFVIDKFPISRPNLTFSTLTVSNMSPEDSSIYLCSVETNYGYTFGSGTRLTVV.

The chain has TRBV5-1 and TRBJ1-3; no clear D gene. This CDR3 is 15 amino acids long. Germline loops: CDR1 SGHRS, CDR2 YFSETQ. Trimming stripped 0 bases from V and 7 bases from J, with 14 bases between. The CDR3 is CASSLVRPDGNTIYF. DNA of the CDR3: TGCGCCAGCAGCTTGGTACGGCCTGACGGTAACACCATATATTTT.

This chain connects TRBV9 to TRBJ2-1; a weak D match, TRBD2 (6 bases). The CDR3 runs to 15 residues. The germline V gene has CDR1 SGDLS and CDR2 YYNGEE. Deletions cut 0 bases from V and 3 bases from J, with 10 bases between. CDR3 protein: CASSVEGTLYNEQFF. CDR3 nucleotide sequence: TGTGCCAGCAGCGTAGAAGGGACTCTCTACAATGAGCAGTTCTTC.